A selection of T cell receptor beta chains follows, all from one sample in a study of blood T cell repertoires in COVID-19. TCRdb's table, derived via immunoSEQ multiplex PCR, lists solely in-frame clones and lacks some. The table records fewer than 200,000 clones, roughly 84% of them present only once. Sequencing input: peripheral blood. These receptors all come from a woman of 80 years or more with active or convalescent COVID-19. CDR3s include the opening cysteine and the closing phenylalanine or tryptophan. The D gene is left open where the match is weak. Some rows have no size entry. The others give once, few or many, or a class for an expanded clone.

j_gene	len	v_gene	abundance	d_gene	CDR3aa	CDR3nt
TRBJ1-1	13	TRBV11-3	NA	TRBD1	CASSRGQYAEAFF	TGTGCCAGCAGCCGGGGACAGTACGCTGAAGCTTTCTTT
TRBJ2-6	16	TRBV18	NA	NA	CASSPRQSSGANVLTF	TGTGCCAGCTCACCACGACAGAGCTCTGGGGCCAACGTCCTGACTTTC
TRBJ1-2	13	TRBV7-2	few	NA	CASSFNGGLGYTF	TGTGCCAGCAGCTTTAATGGGGGCCTTGGCTACACCTTC
TRBJ2-1	15	TRBV14	NA	TRBD1	CASSVDRGSYNEQFF	TGTGCCAGCAGCGTTGACAGGGGAAGTTACAATGAGCAGTTCTTC
TRBJ1-1	15	TRBV6-5	NA	NA	CASSSHRAGNTEAFF	TGTGCCAGCAGTAGCCACAGGGCTGGGAACACTGAAGCTTTCTTT
TRBJ2-3	14	TRBV7-3	NA	TRBD2	CASSSSSGADTQYF	TGTGCCAGCAGCTCCTCTAGCGGGGCAGATACGCAGTATTTT
TRBJ1-1	12	TRBV5-1	once	NA	CASSFEGPEAFF	TGCGCCAGCAGCTTTGAGGGTCCCGAAGCTTTCTTT
TRBJ1-2	14	TRBV10-2	NA	TRBD1	CASRSGGSNYGYTF	TGCGCCAGCAGATCAGGGGGCTCTAACTATGGCTACACCTTC
TRBJ2-3	15	TRBV7-9	NA	TRBD2	CASSLVAGSTDTQYF	TGTGCCAGCAGCTTAGTAGCGGGAAGCACAGATACGCAGTATTTT
TRBJ1-2	15	TRBV3-1/TRBV3-2	NA	TRBD1	CASSQEWDRARSYTF	TGTGCCAGCAGCCAAGAGTGGGACAGGGCAAGGAGCTACACCTTC
TRBJ1-3	14	TRBV5-6	NA	TRBD1	CASSLWDRVNTIYF	TGTGCCAGCAGCTTATGGGACAGGGTGAACACCATATATTTT
TRBJ2-3	13	TRBV24-1	NA	TRBD1	CATGTDRTDTQYF	TGTGCCACCGGGACAGACCGCACAGATACGCAGTATTTT
TRBJ1-2	13	TRBV2	many	NA	CASSAPSNYGYTF	TGTGCCAGCAGTGCCCCGTCTAACTATGGCTACACCTTC
TRBJ1-3	16	TRBV13	NA	TRBD1	CASSPQGIASGNTIYF	TGTGCCAGCAGCCCACAGGGGATCGCCTCTGGAAACACCATATATTTT
TRBJ1-1	15	TRBV19	NA	TRBD1	CASSLGQGRNTEAFF	TGTGCCAGTAGTCTTGGACAGGGGCGGAACACTGAAGCTTTCTTT
TRBJ2-5	13	TRBV19	NA	NA	CASGGSASETQYF	TGTGCCAGTGGCGGCAGTGCGAGCGAGACCCAGTACTTC
TRBJ1-4	12	TRBV6-5	NA	NA	CASTSPTAKLFF	TGTGCCAGCACATCCCCGACAGCAAAACTGTTTTTT
TRBJ2-7	14	TRBV7-2	NA	NA	CASSFNSGVGEQYF	TGTGCCAGCAGCTTTAATTCCGGGGTGGGGGAGCAGTACTTC
TRBJ2-5	15	TRBV19	NA	TRBD2	CASRGGASGAETQYF	TGTGCCAGTAGAGGGGGGGCTAGCGGGGCGGAGACCCAGTACTTC
TRBJ1-2	16	TRBV4-1	few	TRBD1	CASSQVRTGQGYGYTF	TGCGCCAGCAGCCAAGTTCGGACAGGCCAAGGATATGGCTACACCTTC
TRBJ1-5	16	TRBV19	NA	NA	CASSIGGQFSNQPQHF	TGTGCCAGTAGTATAGGCGGACAGTTTAGCAATCAGCCCCAGCATTTT
TRBJ1-6	17	TRBV19	NA	NA	CASIPRHSSSYNSPLHF	TGTGCCAGTATCCCTAGGCATTCCAGCTCCTATAATTCACCCCTCCACTTT
TRBJ1-1	13	TRBV19	NA	NA	CASSTGGRTEAFF	TGTGCCAGTAGTACGGGGGGGAGGACTGAAGCTTTCTTT
TRBJ2-3	16	TRBV5-4	once	TRBD2	CASSAKAGASTDTQYF	TGTGCCAGCAGCGCAAAAGCGGGAGCTAGCACAGATACGCAGTATTTT
TRBJ1-2	14	TRBV18	NA	TRBD1	CASSPPQGADGYTF	TGTGCCAGCTCACCACCCCAGGGGGCGGATGGCTACACCTTC
TRBJ2-1	16	TRBV6-2/TRBV6-3	NA	TRBD2	CASSSLLAGGRNEQFF	TGTGCCAGCAGTTCCCTTCTAGCGGGGGGCCGCAATGAGCAGTTCTTC
TRBJ1-1	16	TRBV19	few	TRBD1	CASKSHSGTGNTEAFF	TGTGCCAGCAAAAGCCATTCGGGGACAGGGAACACTGAAGCTTTCTTT
TRBJ1-1	16	TRBV3-1/TRBV3-2	NA	TRBD1	CASSQDWGQGGTEAFF	TGTGCCAGCAGCCAAGATTGGGGACAGGGGGGCACTGAAGCTTTCTTT
TRBJ1-1	12	TRBV3-1/TRBV3-2	NA	TRBD1	CASGQGALEAFF	TGTGCCAGCGGACAGGGGGCACTTGAAGCTTTCTTT
TRBJ1-3	15	TRBV19	NA	NA	CASITYSSSGNTIYF	TGTGCCAGTATAACGTACAGCTCCTCTGGAAACACCATATATTTT
TRBJ1-1	16	TRBV5-1	NA	TRBD1	CASSSGQGGANTEAFF	TGCGCCAGCAGCTCAGGACAGGGGGGAGCGAACACTGAAGCTTTCTTT
TRBJ2-7	16	TRBV7-2	NA	TRBD2	CASSLAGGDLMGEQYF	TGTGCCAGCAGCTTAGCGGGAGGGGATTTAATGGGCGAGCAGTACTTC
TRBJ1-5	15	TRBV9	NA	TRBD1	CASSPGQGLNQPQHF	TGTGCCAGCAGCCCGGGACAGGGCCTCAATCAGCCCCAGCATTTT
TRBJ1-5	15	TRBV19	NA	TRBD1	CASSTGQGARQPQHF	TGTGCCAGTAGTACCGGACAGGGGGCACGTCAGCCCCAGCATTTT
TRBJ2-7	18	TRBV7-2	NA	TRBD2	CASSLGLVRGRSSYEQYF	TGTGCCAGCAGCTTAGGGCTGGTCCGCGGGAGATCCTCCTACGAGCAGTACTTC
TRBJ1-1	16	TRBV27	once	NA	CASSSRLTAMNTEAFF	TGTGCCAGCAGTTCAAGGTTGACAGCTATGAACACTGAAGCTTTCTTT
TRBJ2-1	13	TRBV7-2	NA	NA	CASSLIDYGEQFF	TGTGCCAGCAGCTTAATCGACTACGGGGAGCAGTTCTTC
TRBJ2-3	16	TRBV9	NA	TRBD2	CASSATSGGAIDTQYF	TGTGCCAGCAGCGCGACTAGCGGGGGGGCCATAGATACGCAGTATTTT
TRBJ1-3	17	TRBV3-1/TRBV3-2	NA	NA	CASSQDNWAGSGNTIYF	TGTGCCAGCAGCCAAGATAATTGGGCAGGCTCTGGAAACACCATATATTTT
TRBJ2-3	12	TRBV7-2	NA	NA	CASRAATDTQYF	TGTGCCAGCAGAGCGGCGACAGATACGCAGTATTTT
TRBJ1-1	13	TRBV7-2	NA	NA	CASTRPGNTEAFF	TGTGCCAGCACCCGCCCAGGGAACACTGAAGCTTTCTTT